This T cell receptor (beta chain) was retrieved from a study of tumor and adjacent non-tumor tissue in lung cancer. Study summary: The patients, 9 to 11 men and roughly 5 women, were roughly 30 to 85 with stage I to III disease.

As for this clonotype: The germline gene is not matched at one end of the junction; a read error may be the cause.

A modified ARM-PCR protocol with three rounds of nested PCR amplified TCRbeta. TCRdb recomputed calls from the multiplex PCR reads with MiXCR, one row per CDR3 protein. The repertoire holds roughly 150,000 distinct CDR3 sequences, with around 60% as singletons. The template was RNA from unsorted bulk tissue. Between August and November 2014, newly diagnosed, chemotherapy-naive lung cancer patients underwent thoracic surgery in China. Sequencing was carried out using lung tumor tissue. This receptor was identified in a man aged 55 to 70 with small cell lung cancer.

The CDR3 DNA follows: TGCACCAGCAGTGGGTCGACCGGGCAGTTCTTC. It translates to CTSSGSTGQFF. The genes are TRBV10-2 and TRBJ2-1; D remains ambiguous. The CDR3 loop spans 11 amino acids. Looked up from germline, CDR1 is WSHSY and CDR2 is SAAADI.